This T cell receptor (beta chain) was documented in a study of radiotherapy plus CTLA-4 blockade in lung cancer. Some clones are missing from TCRdb's copy, which holds only in-frame ones; the method was immunoSEQ multiplex PCR. The data hold about 60,000 clones, with just over 75% observed a single time. V lost 2 bases, J lost 4 bases, and 14 bases stayed unmatched. Germline V gene sequence: CDR1 LGHNA, CDR2 YNFKEQ. The CDR3 is made up of 18 amino acids. The chain joins TRBV4-2 to TRBJ2-7; 10 nucleotides match TRBD2. Sequenced here: peripheral blood, sampled from a patient treated with radiotherapy plus ipilimumab. This clonotype was obtained from a human donor with non-small cell lung cancer who had a partial response to radiotherapy plus ipilimumab. The CDR3 coding sequence is TGTGCCAGCAGCCAAACCCCTAGCGGGGGCCCTCTTAGATACGAGCAGTACTTC. This gives the protein CASSQTPSGGPLRYEQYF.